This T cell receptor (beta chain) was documented in a study of blood T cell repertoires in COVID-19. In germline, CDR1 is SGHKS, CDR2 YYEKEE (reference sequence). The CDR3 consists of 13 residues. The ends were cut back, 1 base at V and 7 bases at J, with 8 bases in the middle. Original processing methods: Using reference gene primer amplification, nucleated cell counts were estimated. Assay used: immunoSEQ multiplex PCR; TCRdb lists only in-frame clones, some missing. V and J calls plus clone size are reproduced from that table; the DNA served to infer D and trimming. The sample contains 310,000 or so clones, 87% of which appear only once.

The sample comprised PBMCs or T cells enriched from blood (not recorded which). The source of this sequence is a woman aged 25 to 39 who had recovered from COVID-19. V usage is TRBV5-5 and J usage is TRBJ2-2, with D perhaps matching TRBD2 (6 bases). CDR3 sequence (DNA): TGTGCCAGCAGCTTGTACGGGAGCGGGGAGCTGTTTTTT. It specifies CASSLYGSGELFF. Variable domain in full (rest from reference TRBV5-5 and TRBJ2-2): DAGVTQSPTHLIKTRGQQVTLRCSPISGHKSVSWYQQVLGQGPQFIFQYYEKEERGRGNFPDRFSARQFPNYSSELNVNALLLGDSALYLCASSLYGSGELFFGEGSRLTVL.